This TCR beta chain originates from a study of preoperative IRX-2 immunotherapy in early breast cancer. The protocol was immunoSEQ multiplex PCR, while the TCRdb copy is restricted to in-frame clones and leaves out a portion. The sample lists about 98,000 clones, just over 85% occurring once. Treatment of the sample: preoperative locoregional IRX-2 cytokine immunotherapy. Samples came from a phase Ib trial of preoperative locoregional IRX-2 cytokine immunotherapy. Germline V gene sequence: CDR1 KGHSH, CDR2 LQKENI. The CDR3 consists of 13 residues. Trimming at V came to 3 bases and at J to 3 bases, leaving 2 bases not matched to a gene.

The sequences come from tumor tissue, collected after IRX-2 immunotherapy. The chain uses TRBV18 and TRBJ2-7; TRBD1 aligns across 7 bases. The sequence came from a human donor with breast cancer. For the CDR3, the DNA is TGTGCCAGCTCACCGTCAGGGGGCTACGAGCAGTACTTC. Its protein product is CASSPSGGYEQYF.